This record covers a single T cell receptor beta chain. Its matching antigen is unknown. Antigen-specific CD4+ T cells were expanded (with viral peptide pools) by the ViraFEST assay ahead of sequencing. Culturing for approximately 10 days preceded CD4+ T cell isolation. Previously uninfected by SARS-CoV-2, the vaccine recipients also showed negative nucleocapsid antibodies. The data were obtained in a study of vaccination effects on CD4 cells after COVID-19. Findings and caveats of the study: Common cold coronavirus cross-reactivity was shown by only 1 of 255 vaccine-induced clones in healthy vaccinees.

Only in-frame clones appear in the TCRdb table, and some are missing; sequencing was by immunoSEQ multiplex PCR. The table records 73,000 or so clones, around 76% of them present only once. The V and J ends lost 6 bases and 2 bases, in that order; junction bases with no gene match: 9. This CDR3 is 15 amino acids long. The germline V gene encodes CDR1 MNHEY and CDR2 SVGAGI. The chain combines TRBV6-5 with TRBJ2-7, with TRBD1 matching 8 bases. The input for sequencing was CD4+ T cells from PBMCs cultured with SARS-CoV-2 spike peptides, taken before COVID-19 vaccination. The TCR originated in a human donor who received a COVID-19 vaccine. Written as DNA, the CDR3 is TGTGCCAGCAGGGTAGGACAGGGACCACCCTACGAGCAGTACGTC. Encoded protein: CASRVGQGPPYEQYV.